The next 21 T cell receptor beta chains were all read from a single sample in a study of shared clonotypes between healthy human individuals. Produced via immunoSEQ multiplex PCR; TCRdb's table is partial and in-frame only. This table holds approximately 2.4 million clones, under 97% found once. Sequences were obtained from naive CD4+ T cells sorted from blood. Noted subset: CD45RA+ positively selected. Receptor source: a man between 18 and 35 years old in good health.

The chain recombines TRBV30 with TRBJ1-1; D unclear. V was clipped by 2 bases and J by 4 bases, with 11 bases between them. CDR3 length equals 13 residues. CDR1 is GTSNPN, CDR2 SVGIG, per germline (reference sequence). CDR3 region: CAWSYWRTTEAFF. The CDR3 bases are TGTGCCTGGAGTTACTGGCGGACCACTGAAGCTTTCTTT.

As concerns this clone: This sample includes further DNA sequences coding for the same CDR3. The chain couples TRBV7-8 to TRBJ1-5; D gene ambiguous. Germline V CDR1 and CDR2: SGHVS, FQNEAQ. Trimming took 3 bases from V and 4 from J, leaving 7 bases between them. This CDR3 has 13 residues. Written as DNA, the CDR3 is TGTGCCAGCAGCTTGGACGGAAATCAGCCCCAGCATTTT. Translation gives CASSLDGNQPQHF.

The chain combines TRBV19 with TRBJ1-2, with D perhaps TRBD1 (6 bases). CDR1 and CDR2 from the germline V gene are LNHDA and SQIVND (reference sequence). V shed 6 bases and J shed 6 bases, with 32 bases lying between them. The CDR3 extends over 19 amino acids. The CDR3 region is CASSIPSLSGAQGKDGYTF. The CDR3 DNA is TGTGCCAGTAGCATCCCGTCATTATCAGGGGCCCAAGGCAAGGATGGCTACACCTTC. The whole variable domain, filled in from reference TRBV19 and TRBJ1-2, reads DGGITQSPKYLFRKEGQNVTLSCEQNLNHDAMYWYRQDPGQGLRLIYYSQIVNDFQKGDIAEGYSVSREKKESFPLTVTSAQKNPTAFYLCASSIPSLSGAQGKDGYTFGSGTRLTVV.

The V call is TRBV4-1, the J call TRBJ2-1; 9 bases line up with TRBD2. The V gene end was trimmed by 7 bases and the J gene end by 2 bases; junction bases not matched to a gene: 9. Germline V gives CDR1 MGHRA, CDR2 YSYEKL. This CDR3 comprises 16 residues. The CDR3 DNA reads as TGCGCCAGCAACGAAGGCCCTAGCGGGGCCTACAATGAGCAGTTCTTC. Translating gives CASNEGPSGAYNEQFF.

The J gene is TRBJ2-7, the V gene TRBV5-1, with D tentatively TRBD2 (5 bases). The germline V gene encodes CDR1 SGHRS and CDR2 YFSETQ. Trimming took 2 bases from V and 5 from J, leaving 14 bases between them. This CDR3 is 14 amino acids long. CDR3 bases: TGCGCCAGCAGCTTACTAGATGCGAGCGACGAGCAGTACTTC. Amino acid sequence: CASSLLDASDEQYF.

This chain joins TRBV5-1 and TRBJ1-1, with D perhaps TRBD1 (5 bases). Trimming shortened V by 4 bases and J by 2 bases, and 18 bases separated the two germline ends. Germline CDR1 SGHRS, CDR2 YFSETQ. CDR3 length: 16 residues. For the CDR3, the DNA is TGCGCCAGCAGCCCCCGAGGTGCAGGGCGTAACACTGAAGCTTTCTTT. Translating it yields CASSPRGAGRNTEAFF.

The gene calls are TRBV4-1 and TRBJ1-1; 10 nucleotides line up with TRBD1. The CDR3 loop spans 15 amino acids. The junction had 4 bases not matched to a gene; V was cut back by 1 base and J by 5 bases. CDR1 is MGHRA and CDR2 is YSYEKL in the germline V gene. CDR3 protein: CASSQGDRGDTEAFF. CDR3 sequence (DNA): TGCGCCAGCAGCCAAGGGGACAGGGGAGATACTGAAGCTTTCTTT.

The chain recombines TRBV19 with TRBJ2-7; 11 bases align to TRBD2. The CDR3 has 16 residues. Germline CDR1 LNHDA, CDR2 SQIVND (reference sequence). V lost 5 bases to trimming and J lost 2 bases; unmatched junction nucleotides: 8. DNA of the CDR3: TGTGCCAGTAGTGAAGGACTAGCGGGCCTCGCCTACGAGCAGTACTTC. As protein: CASSEGLAGLAYEQYF.

The rearrangement links TRBV11-3 to TRBJ2-2; 7 bases are shared with TRBD1. Germline CDR1 is SGHNT and CDR2 is YENEEA. The CDR3 is made up of 16 amino acids. The V gene end was trimmed by 5 bases and the J gene end by 4 bases; junction bases not matched to a gene: 10. Here the CDR3 reads CASSPTGPPATGELFF. In nucleotides, the CDR3 is TGTGCCAGCAGCCCGACAGGGCCACCGGCCACCGGGGAGCTGTTTTTT. The whole variable domain, filled in from reference TRBV11-3 and TRBJ2-2, reads EAGVVQSPRYKIIEKKQPVAFWCNPISGHNTLYWYLQNLGQGPELLIRYENEEAVDDSQLPKDRFSAERLKGVDSTLKIQPAELGDSAVYLCASSPTGPPATGELFFGEGSRLTVL.

The rearrangement links TRBV7-8 to TRBJ1-1; TRBD1 matches at 7 bases. This CDR3 spans 14 amino acids. Unmatched junction bases numbered 8, after V lost 5 bases and J lost 5 bases. Germline V lookup: CDR1 SGHVS, CDR2 FQNEAQ. CDR3 sequence: CASSLGQVGTEAFF. CDR3 DNA: TGTGCCAGCAGCCTCGGACAGGTTGGAACTGAAGCTTTCTTT.

The chain is built from TRBV7-6 and TRBJ2-7, with D uncertain. Germline CDR1 and CDR2: SGHVS and FNYEAQ. The CDR3 runs to 14 residues. Trimming left V 1 base short and J 6 bases short, with 13 bases between. The chain's CDR3 is CASSLVRWGSEQYF. CDR3 bases: TGTGCCAGCAGCTTAGTCAGGTGGGGTTCCGAGCAGTACTTC.

This clone was seen only once. V gene TRBV7-8 combines with J gene TRBJ2-7; 10 bases agree with TRBD1. From germline, CDR1 is SGHVS and CDR2 FQNEAQ. This CDR3 is 15 amino acids long. The V and J ends lost 1 base and 3 bases, in that order; junction bases with no gene match: 3. As DNA, the CDR3 is TGTGCCAGCAGCTTAGTTGGACAGGGGGGCTACGAGCAGTACTTC. This encodes CASSLVGQGGYEQYF.

The V gene is TRBV27, the J gene TRBJ1-4, with a weak D call TRBD1 (6 bases). This CDR3 is 17 amino acids long. Between the trimmed V and J ends, which lost 1 base and 0 bases, there was a span of 12 bases. CDR1 and CDR2 (germline): MNHEY, SMNVEV (reference sequence). The CDR3 nucleotides read TGTGCCAGCAGTTTATTTAGGGGGAAGGCAACTAATGAAAAACTGTTTTTT. This encodes CASSLFRGKATNEKLFF.

The CDR3 sequence: CASSYDGYQPQHF. Here the CDR3 DNA reads TGTGCCAGCAGCTACGACGGTTATCAGCCCCAGCATTTT. V and J are TRBV11-2 and TRBJ1-5, with D unclear. This CDR3 spans 13 amino acids. V was trimmed by 4 bases and J by 5 bases, leaving 9 bases between them. From germline, CDR1 is SGHAT and CDR2 FQNNGV.

The DNA of the CDR3 is TGTGCCTGGAGTGTAGGGCCGACGCCCAATCAGCCCCAGCATTTT. This sequence encodes CAWSVGPTPNQPQHF. The chain carries TRBV30 and TRBJ1-5; D remains ambiguous. Trimming removed 0 bases from V and 3 bases from J, with 12 bases in between. CDR1 is GTSNPN, CDR2 SVGIG, per germline (reference sequence). The CDR3 sequence is 15 residues long.

V is TRBV2 and J is TRBJ1-1, with a weak D call TRBD1 (5 bases). Germline values: CDR1 SNHLY, CDR2 FYNNEI. There are 13 residues in the CDR3. Between the trimmed V and J ends, which lost 6 bases and 6 bases, there was a span of 14 bases. CDR3 nucleotides: TGTGCCAGCAGGGGGGGAACACTCCCTGAAGCTTTCTTT. Its translation is CASRGGTLPEAFF.

The chain joins TRBV7-9 to TRBJ2-3; 10 nucleotides agree with TRBD2. The CDR3 contains 16 residues. Germline assignment: CDR1 SEHNR and CDR2 FQNEAQ (reference sequence). J lost 4 bases, V lost 1 base, and 5 bases had no gene match. CDR3 nucleotides: TGTGCCAGCAGCTTAGGAGTTAGCGGGGGGTCAGATACGCAGTATTTT. Translation: CASSLGVSGGSDTQYF. Full variable domain (rest looked up from reference TRBV7-9 and TRBJ2-3): DTGVSQNPRHKITKRGQNVTFRCDPISEHNRLYWYRQTLGQGPEFLTYFQNEAQLEKSRLLSDRFSAERPKGSFSTLEIQRTEQGDSAMYLCASSLGVSGGSDTQYFGPGTRLTVL.

This clone was recorded only once. The V and J genes are TRBV5-6 and TRBJ2-5; 8 bases agree with TRBD1. V gave up 4 bases and J gave up 4 bases; unmatched junction bases: 9. Germline V gene data show CDR1 as SGHDT and CDR2 as YYEEEE. The length of the CDR3 is 15 residues. CDR3 in DNA: TGTGCCAGCAGCCCGGTGACAGGGGTGTCAGAGACCCAGTACTTC. Protein product: CASSPVTGVSETQYF.

This clone was seen a single time. The V gene is TRBV7-6, the J gene TRBJ2-4; D unresolved. The CDR3 extends over 12 amino acids. The germline V gene encodes CDR1 SGHVS and CDR2 FNYEAQ. V gave up 1 base and J gave up 7 bases, with 5 bases separating them. The CDR3 is CASSLERNIQYF. The CDR3 region has the DNA TGTGCCAGCAGCTTAGAAAGGAACATTCAGTACTTC.

The chain's CDR3 is CASSSGTGSTYNSPLHF. For the CDR3, the DNA is TGTGCCAGCAGTTCCGGGACAGGTTCCACCTATAATTCACCCCTCCACTTT. This chain uses TRBV28 with TRBJ1-6; 8 positions agree with TRBD1. Trimming cost V 4 bases and J 2 bases; bases outside gene matches: 7. The CDR3 contains 17 residues. From germline, CDR1 is MDHEN and CDR2 SYDVKM.

This clone was seen a single time. V gene TRBV7-8 combines with J gene TRBJ1-4; 7 bases are shared with TRBD1. Trimming at V came to 3 bases and at J to 5 bases, leaving 3 bases not matched to a gene. From germline, CDR1 is SGHVS and CDR2 FQNEAQ. This CDR3 has 14 residues. As DNA, the CDR3 is TGTGCCAGCAGCTTGTCACAGGGGAATGAAAAACTGTTTTTT. It yields the protein CASSLSQGNEKLFF.